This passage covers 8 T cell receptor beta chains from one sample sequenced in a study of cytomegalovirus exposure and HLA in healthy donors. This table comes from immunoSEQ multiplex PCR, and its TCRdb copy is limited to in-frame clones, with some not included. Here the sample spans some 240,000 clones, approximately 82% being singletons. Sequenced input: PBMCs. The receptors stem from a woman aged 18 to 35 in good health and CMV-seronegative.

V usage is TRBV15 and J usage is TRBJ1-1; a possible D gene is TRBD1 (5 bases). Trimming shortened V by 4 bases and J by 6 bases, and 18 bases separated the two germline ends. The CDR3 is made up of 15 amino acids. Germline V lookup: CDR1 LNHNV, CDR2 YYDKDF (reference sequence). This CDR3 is CATSNRQGPRAEAFF. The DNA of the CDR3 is TGTGCCACCAGCAACCGGCAGGGCCCGAGGGCTGAAGCTTTCTTT.

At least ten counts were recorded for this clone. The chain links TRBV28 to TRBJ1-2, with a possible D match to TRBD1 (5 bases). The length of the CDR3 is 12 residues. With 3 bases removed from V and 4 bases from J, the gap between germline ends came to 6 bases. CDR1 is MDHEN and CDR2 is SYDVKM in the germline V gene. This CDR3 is CASSLGVYGYTF. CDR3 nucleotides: TGTGCCAGCAGTTTGGGGGTCTATGGCTACACCTTC.

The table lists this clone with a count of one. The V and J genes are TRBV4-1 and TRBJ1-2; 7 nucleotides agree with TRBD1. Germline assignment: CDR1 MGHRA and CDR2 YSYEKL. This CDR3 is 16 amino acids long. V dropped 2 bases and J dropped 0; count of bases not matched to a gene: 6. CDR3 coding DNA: TGCGCCAGCAGCCAACCCAGGGGGGGGGCTAACTATGGCTACACCTTC. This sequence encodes CASSQPRGGANYGYTF.

The CDR3 sequence: CASSYLRGGPYNEQFF. As DNA, the CDR3 is TGTGCCAGCAGTTACTTACGGGGGGGCCCCTACAATGAGCAGTTCTTC. The chain has TRBV6-5 and TRBJ2-1; TRBD2 matches at 8 bases. Losses at the gene ends were 1 base for V and 2 bases for J; bases not matched to a gene: 4. The V gene's germline CDR1 is MNHEY and CDR2 SVGAGI. The CDR3 totals 16 residues.

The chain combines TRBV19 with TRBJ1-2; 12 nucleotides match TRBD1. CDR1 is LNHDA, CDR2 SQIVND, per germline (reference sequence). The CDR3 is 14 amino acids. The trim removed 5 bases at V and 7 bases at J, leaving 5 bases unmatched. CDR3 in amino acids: CASSRDRGRVGYTF. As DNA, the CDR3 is TGTGCCAGTAGTCGGGACAGGGGGCGAGTTGGCTACACCTTC.

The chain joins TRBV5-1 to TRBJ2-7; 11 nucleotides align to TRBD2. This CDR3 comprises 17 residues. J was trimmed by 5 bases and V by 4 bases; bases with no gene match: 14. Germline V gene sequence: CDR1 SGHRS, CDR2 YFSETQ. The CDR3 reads CASSGGLAATPRDEQYF. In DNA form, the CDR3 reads TGCGCCAGCAGCGGGGGACTAGCGGCCACCCCCCGCGACGAGCAGTACTTC.

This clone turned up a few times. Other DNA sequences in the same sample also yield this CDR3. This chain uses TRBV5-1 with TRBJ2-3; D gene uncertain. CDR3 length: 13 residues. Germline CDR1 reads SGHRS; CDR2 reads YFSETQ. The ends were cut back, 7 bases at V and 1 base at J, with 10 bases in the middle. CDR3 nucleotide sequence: TGCGCCAGCTCCAGAGGAGGCACAGATACGCAGTATTTT. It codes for CASSRGGTDTQYF.

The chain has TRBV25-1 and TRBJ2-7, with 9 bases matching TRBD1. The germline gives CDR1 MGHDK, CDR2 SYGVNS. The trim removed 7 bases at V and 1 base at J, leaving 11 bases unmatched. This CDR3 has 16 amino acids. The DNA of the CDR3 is TGTGCCAGCACCTCACACCTCGGGACAGGGTCCTACGAGCAGTACTTC. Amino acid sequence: CASTSHLGTGSYEQYF.